This entry lists 14 T cell receptor beta chains sequenced from one sample in a study of HIV-infected patients and healthy controls. TCRdb reanalysed the 5' RACE reads using MiXCR and keeps one entry per CDR3 protein. This table holds approximately 67,000 distinct CDR3 sequences, about 15% found once. The sequencing input was CD4+ T cells from blood. The receptors shown here come from a human donor in good health.

This clonotype was found many times. This sequence joins TRBV2 and TRBJ2-7; TRBD2 might be the D (5 bases). This CDR3 spans 11 amino acids. CDR1 is SNHLY and CDR2 is FYNNEI in the germline V gene. Trimming pared 6 bases from V and 3 bases from J, leaving 6 bases between. CDR3 DNA sequence: TGTGCCAGCAGAGGACTCTACGAGCAGTACTTC. Encoded protein: CASRGLYEQYF.

This chain uses TRBV7-9 with TRBJ2-6; no firm D call. Germline CDR1 and CDR2: SEHNR and FQNEAQ (reference sequence). CDR3 length: 15 amino acids. V shed 2 bases and J shed 0 bases, with 5 bases lying between them. The CDR3 nucleotides are TGTGCCAGCAGCTTACTGAGCTCTGGGGCCAACGTCCTGACTTTC. Its protein is CASSLLSSGANVLTF.

The CDR3, as DNA: TGTGCCAGCAGCTTAAGACAGGGTCCCTACGAGCAGTACTTC. This gives the protein CASSLRQGPYEQYF. The gene calls are TRBV7-8 and TRBJ2-7; 7 bases are shared with TRBD1. V shed 2 bases, J shed 2 bases, and the junction held 3 bases outside the gene matches. The germline V gene encodes CDR1 SGHVS and CDR2 FQNEAQ. The CDR3 consists of 14 residues.

Here the CDR3 reads CSAWVLNTQYF. CDR3 nucleotide sequence: TGCAGTGCTTGGGTATTGAATACGCAGTATTTT. The rearrangement links TRBV20-1 to TRBJ2-3, with D unclear. CDR1 and CDR2 from the germline V gene are DFQATT and SNEGSKA (reference sequence). The CDR3 consists of 11 residues. Trimming left V 5 bases short and J 7 bases short, with 10 bases between.

There are many counts of this clonotype. The chain employs TRBV29-1 and TRBJ1-2; a possible D gene is TRBD1 (6 bases). The CDR3 runs 14 residues. Trimming removed 4 bases at V and 4 bases at J, with 16 bases between. CDR1 is SQVTM, CDR2 ANQGSEA, per germline. This chain's CDR3 is CSVVYTTGIYGYTF. CDR3 sequence (DNA): TGCAGCGTTGTATACACGACAGGAATCTATGGCTACACCTTC.

This clonotype occurred many times. The chain carries TRBV20-1 and TRBJ1-5; D is ambiguous. This CDR3 is 12 amino acids long. Per the germline V gene, CDR1 is DFQATT and CDR2 is SNEGSKA (reference sequence). The V end was cut by 6 bases, the J end by 8 bases, with 14 bases between. This CDR3 reads CSAGASQKPQHF. CDR3 sequence (DNA): TGCAGTGCAGGAGCCTCTCAGAAGCCCCAGCATTTT.

This clonotype appeared many times. V and J are TRBV7-9 and TRBJ2-5; weak D call: TRBD1 (6 bases). CDR1 is SEHNR, CDR2 FQNEAQ, per germline (reference sequence). The V end lost 4 bases, the J end lost 1 base, and 13 bases lay between the germline ends. This CDR3 comprises 15 residues. CDR3 bases: TGTGCCAGCAGCTCTGGGGGCACCTTCCAAGAGACCCAGTACTTC. This translates into CASSSGGTFQETQYF.

The V call is TRBV28, the J call TRBJ2-1; the D call may be TRBD1 or TRBD2 (5 bases each). CDR1 and CDR2 (germline): MDHEN, SYDVKM. This CDR3 region has 13 residues. The ends were cut back, 0 bases at V and 8 bases at J, with 8 bases in the middle. CDR3: CASSLWGVHEQFF. CDR3 nucleotides: TGTGCCAGCAGTTTATGGGGGGTCCATGAGCAGTTCTTC.

The V and J genes are TRBV19 and TRBJ2-1; D remains ambiguous. This CDR3 region has 13 residues. Germline V CDR1 and CDR2: LNHDA, SQIVND (reference sequence). Trimming left V 6 bases short and J 1 base short, with 7 bases between. CDR3 sequence reads: CASRANSYNEQFF. The CDR3 bases are TGTGCCAGTAGGGCGAATTCCTACAATGAGCAGTTCTTC.

This clonotype was counted a few times. V is TRBV20-1 and J is TRBJ2-5; D might be TRBD1 (6 bases). The CDR3 loop spans 12 amino acids. From germline, CDR1 is DFQATT and CDR2 SNEGSKA (reference sequence). V dropped 6 bases and J dropped 5 bases, with 13 bases sitting between them. CDR3 DNA sequence: TGCAGTGCGGAAGGGGGTATCGAGACCCAGTACTTC. It encodes CSAEGGIETQYF.

This clonotype was seen a handful of times. CDR3 DNA sequence: TGTGCCAGCAGCCCGATAATACAGGGAGGCGAGCAGTACTTC. Its protein is CASSPIIQGGEQYF. The V call is TRBV4-2, the J call TRBJ2-7; D may correspond to TRBD1 or TRBD2 (6 bases each). Germline CDR1 is LGHNA and CDR2 is YNFKEQ. This CDR3 is built from 14 residues. With 4 bases removed from V and 6 bases from J, the gap between germline ends came to 16 bases.

The rearrangement joins TRBV7-9 to TRBJ2-1; TRBD2 matches at 8 bases. Germline CDR1 is SEHNR and CDR2 is FQNEAQ (reference sequence). CDR3 length: 16 residues. Trimming cost V 2 bases and J 8 bases; bases outside gene matches: 11. In DNA form, the CDR3 reads TGTGCCAGCAGCTTAAAAAAGAGCGGGGGTGTCGATGAGCAGTTCTTC. Translated: CASSLKKSGGVDEQFF. Filled out from reference TRBV7-9 and TRBJ2-1, the complete variable domain reads DTGVSQNPRHKITKRGQNVTFRCDPISEHNRLYWYRQTLGQGPEFLTYFQNEAQLEKSRLLSDRFSAERPKGSFSTLEIQRTEQGDSAMYLCASSLKKSGGVDEQFFGPGTRLTVL.

This clonotype was counted many times. The chain couples TRBV10-3 to TRBJ2-3; TRBD2 aligns across 8 bases. V lost 3 bases, J lost 3 bases, and 2 bases stayed unmatched. CDR1 and CDR2 from the germline V gene are ENHRY and SYGVKD. The CDR3 consists of 14 residues. The CDR3 DNA sequence: TGTGCCATCAGTGACCCGGGGGGGACAGATACGCAGTATTTT. Translated, it gives CAISDPGGTDTQYF.

This clonotype showed up many times. The chain employs TRBV5-1 and TRBJ1-1; possibly TRBD1 for D (5 bases). The CDR3 contains 16 residues. The germline V gene encodes CDR1 SGHRS and CDR2 YFSETQ. Trimming pared 0 bases from V and 1 base from J, leaving 13 bases between. CDR3 bases: TGCGCCAGCAGCTTGGCCGGCGGACACCCGAACACTGAAGCTTTCTTT. It yields the protein CASSLAGGHPNTEAFF. Full variable domain (outside the CDR3, taken from reference TRBV5-1 and TRBJ1-1): KAGVTQTPRYLIKTRGQQVTLSCSPISGHRSVSWYQQTPGQGLQFLFEYFSETQRNKGNFPGRFSGRQFSNSRSEMNVSTLELGDSALYLCASSLAGGHPNTEAFFGQGTRLTVV.